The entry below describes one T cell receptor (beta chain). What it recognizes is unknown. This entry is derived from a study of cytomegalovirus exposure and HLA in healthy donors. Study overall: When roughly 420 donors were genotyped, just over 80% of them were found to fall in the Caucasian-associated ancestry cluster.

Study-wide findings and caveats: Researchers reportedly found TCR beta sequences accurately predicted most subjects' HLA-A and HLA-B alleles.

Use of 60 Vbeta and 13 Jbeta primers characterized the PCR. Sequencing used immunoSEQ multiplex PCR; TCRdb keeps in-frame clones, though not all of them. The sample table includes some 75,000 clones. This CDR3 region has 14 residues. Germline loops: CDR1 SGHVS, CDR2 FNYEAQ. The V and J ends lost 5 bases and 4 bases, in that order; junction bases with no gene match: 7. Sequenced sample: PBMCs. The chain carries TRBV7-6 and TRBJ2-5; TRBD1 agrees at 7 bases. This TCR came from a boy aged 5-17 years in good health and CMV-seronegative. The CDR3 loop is CASSLGQPPETQYF. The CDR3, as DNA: TGTGCCAGCAGCCTGGGACAGCCCCCAGAGACCCAGTACTTC. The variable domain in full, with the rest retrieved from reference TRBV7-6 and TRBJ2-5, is GAGVSQSPRYKVTKRGQDVALRCDPISGHVSLYWYRQALGQGPEFLTYFNYEAQQDKSGLPNDRFSAERPEGSISTLTIQRTEQRDSAMYRCASSLGQPPETQYFGPGTRLLVL.